Each of the 8 T cell receptor beta chains below was sequenced from the same sample in a study of identifying expanded T cells in peripheral blood (dated by TCRdb to the late 2010s). Library creation used the immunoSEQ multiplex PCR assay. Not all clones reach the TCRdb copy of this immuneACCESS table, which keeps in-frame sequences only. Checked studies attribute under half of the gap to unresolved V genes and leave the rest unexplained. The sample table shows approximately 100,000 clones, and approximately 88% are seen once. Approximately 18% of the sample is in the top ten clones. The source material was blood. The origin of the receptors is a person aged 18-70 years in good health.

This clone appeared a few times. The V gene is TRBV28, the J gene TRBJ1-2; 12 bases line up with TRBD1. V was clipped by 6 bases and J by 7 bases; unmatched bases: 3. Germline CDR1 is MDHEN and CDR2 is SYDVKM. This CDR3 region has 13 residues. CDR3 DNA: TGTGCCAGCAGGGGACAGGGGGCGCCTGGCTACACCTTC. It yields the protein CASRGQGAPGYTF.

The chain is built from TRBV11-3 and TRBJ1-2; D uncertain. The CDR3 loop spans 15 amino acids. The germline CDR1 and CDR2 sequences are SGHNT and YENEEA. The CDR3 sequence is CLDKDVSVLGYGYTF. Written as DNA, the CDR3 is TGTCTGGATAAGGATGTGTCGGTTCTTGGCTATGGCTACACCTTC. The whole variable domain, filled in from reference TRBV11-3 and TRBJ1-2, reads EAGVVQSPRYKIIEKKQPVAFWCNPISGHNTLYWYLQNLGQGPELLIRYENEEAVDDSQLPKDRFSAERLKGVDSTLKIQPAELGDSAVYLCLDKDVSVLGYGYTFGSGTRLTVV.

The CDR3 nucleotides read TGTGCCACCAGCAGGGGCGGGACAGGCAGGACTCAGCCCCAGCATTTT. This sequence encodes CATSRGGTGRTQPQHF. The chain has TRBV15 and TRBJ1-5, with 8 positions matching TRBD1. V shed 3 bases and J 6 bases; nucleotides not matched to a gene: 10. The CDR3 is 16 amino acids. Germline-derived CDR1 and CDR2 are LNHNV and YYDKDF (reference sequence).

CDR3 bases: TGTGCCAGCAGCCATCGGTCAAGCGGGGGGTACAGGAATGAGCAGTTCTTC. As protein: CASSHRSSGGYRNEQFF. The genes are TRBV14 and TRBJ2-1; 9 nucleotides line up with TRBD2. The CDR3 length is 17 residues. The ends lost 3 bases at V and 7 bases at J; junction bases unmatched: 13. Germline lookup yields CDR1 SGHDN and CDR2 FVKESK.

CDR3 amino acids: CASSFRPSGARETQYF. The CDR3 nucleotides read TGTGCCAGCAGCTTTCGCCCCAGCGGGGCCCGAGAGACCCAGTACTTC. The chain has TRBV11-2 and TRBJ2-5, with 7 positions matching TRBD2. Germline CDR1 SGHAT, CDR2 FQNNGV. This CDR3 region has 16 residues. V shed 3 bases, J shed 4 bases, and the junction held 11 bases outside the gene matches.

The V gene is TRBV15, the J gene TRBJ2-5; D is uncertain. Germline V gives CDR1 LNHNV, CDR2 YYDKDF (reference sequence). V was trimmed by 0 bases and J by 1 base, leaving 9 bases between them. The CDR3 is 15 residues long. Here the CDR3 DNA reads TGTGCCACCAGCAGAGACCCGCGGCCCCAAGAGACCCAGTACTTC. Amino acids: CATSRDPRPQETQYF.

This clone has just a few counts. This sample includes further DNA sequences coding for the same CDR3. The chain couples TRBV7-9 to TRBJ2-7, with D unresolved. The germline V gene encodes CDR1 SEHNR and CDR2 FQNEAQ (reference sequence). This CDR3 comprises 12 residues. Trimming shortened V by 1 base and J by 2 bases, and 3 bases separated the two germline ends. The CDR3 DNA sequence: TGTGCCAGCAGCTTAGACACCTACGAGCAGTACTTC. As protein: CASSLDTYEQYF.

The chain couples TRBV13 to TRBJ1-4; D may be TRBD1 (6 bases). The CDR3 loop spans 17 amino acids. The germline V gene has CDR1 PRHDT and CDR2 FYEKMQ (reference sequence). V lost 4 bases and J 4 bases, leaving 19 bases between the germline ends. CDR3 amino acids: CASSSGTRGTYNEKLFF. In DNA form, the CDR3 reads TGTGCCAGCAGCTCCGGGACACGTGGGACGTATAATGAAAAACTGTTTTTT.